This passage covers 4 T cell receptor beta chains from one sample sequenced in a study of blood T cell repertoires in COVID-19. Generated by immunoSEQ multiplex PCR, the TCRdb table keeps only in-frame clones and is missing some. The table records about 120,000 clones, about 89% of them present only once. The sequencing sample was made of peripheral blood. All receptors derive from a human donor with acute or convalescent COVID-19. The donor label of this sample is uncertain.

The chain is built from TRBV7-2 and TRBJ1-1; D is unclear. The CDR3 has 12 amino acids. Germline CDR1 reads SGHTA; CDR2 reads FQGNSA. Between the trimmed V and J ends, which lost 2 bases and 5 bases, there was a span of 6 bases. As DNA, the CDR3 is TGTGCCAGCAGCTTAAGAGGTACTGAAGCTTTCTTT. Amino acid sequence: CASSLRGTEAFF. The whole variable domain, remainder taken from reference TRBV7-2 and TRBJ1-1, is GAGVSQSPSNKVTEKGKDVELRCDPISGHTALYWYRQSLGQGLEFLIYFQGNSAPDKSGLPSDRFSAERTGGSVSTLTIQRTQQEDSAVYLCASSLRGTEAFFGQGTRLTVV.

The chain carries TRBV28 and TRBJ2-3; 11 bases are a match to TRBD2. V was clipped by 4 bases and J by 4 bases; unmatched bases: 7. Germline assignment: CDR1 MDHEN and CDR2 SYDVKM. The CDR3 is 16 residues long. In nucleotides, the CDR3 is TGTGCCAGCAGTTCTCCTAGCGGGAGGTTCTCAGATACGCAGTATTTT. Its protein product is CASSSPSGRFSDTQYF.

CDR3 bases: TGTGCCAGCAGTCTTAGCGGGGGACGCCAAGAGACCCAGTACTTC. Its protein product is CASSLSGGRQETQYF. This chain links TRBV3-1 (or the pseudogene TRBV3-2) with TRBJ2-5, with 9 positions matching TRBD2. V lost 6 bases, J lost 1 base, and 6 bases stayed unmatched. This CDR3 has 15 amino acids. From germline, CDR1 is LGHDT and CDR2 YNNKEL (reference sequence).

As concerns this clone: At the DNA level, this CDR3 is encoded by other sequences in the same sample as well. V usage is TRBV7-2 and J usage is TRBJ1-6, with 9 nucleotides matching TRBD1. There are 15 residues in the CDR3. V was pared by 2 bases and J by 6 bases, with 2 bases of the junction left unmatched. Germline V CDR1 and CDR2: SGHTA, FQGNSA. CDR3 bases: TGTGCCAGCAGCTTACAGACAGGGGGTAATTCACCCCTCCACTTT. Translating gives CASSLQTGGNSPLHF.